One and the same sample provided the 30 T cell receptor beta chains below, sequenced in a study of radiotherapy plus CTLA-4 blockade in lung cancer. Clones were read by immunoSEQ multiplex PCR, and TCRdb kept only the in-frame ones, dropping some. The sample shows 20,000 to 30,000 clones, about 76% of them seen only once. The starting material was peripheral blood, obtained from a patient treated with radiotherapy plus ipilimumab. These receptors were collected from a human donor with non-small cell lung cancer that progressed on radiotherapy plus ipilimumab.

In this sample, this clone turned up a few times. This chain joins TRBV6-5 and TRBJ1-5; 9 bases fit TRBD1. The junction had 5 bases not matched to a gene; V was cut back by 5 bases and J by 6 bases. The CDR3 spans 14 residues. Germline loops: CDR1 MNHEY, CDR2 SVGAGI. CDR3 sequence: CASSEGTGFQPQHF. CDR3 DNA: TGTGCCAGCAGTGAAGGGACAGGGTTTCAGCCCCAGCATTTT.

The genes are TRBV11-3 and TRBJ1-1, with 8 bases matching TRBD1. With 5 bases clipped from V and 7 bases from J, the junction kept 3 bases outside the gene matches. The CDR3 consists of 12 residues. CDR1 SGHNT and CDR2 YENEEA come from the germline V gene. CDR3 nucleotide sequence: TGTGCCAGCAGCCCACAGGGGGGTGAAGCTTTCTTT. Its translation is CASSPQGGEAFF.

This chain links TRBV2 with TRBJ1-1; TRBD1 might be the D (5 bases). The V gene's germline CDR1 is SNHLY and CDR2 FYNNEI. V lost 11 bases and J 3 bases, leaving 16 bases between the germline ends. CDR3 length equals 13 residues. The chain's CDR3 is CALKERDYTEAFF. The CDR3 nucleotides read TGTGCCTTAAAGGAACGGGACTACACTGAAGCTTTCTTT.

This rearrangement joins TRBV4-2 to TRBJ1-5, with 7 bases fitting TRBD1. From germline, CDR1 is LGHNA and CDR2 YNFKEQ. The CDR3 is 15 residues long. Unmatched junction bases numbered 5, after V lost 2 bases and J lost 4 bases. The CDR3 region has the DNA TGTGCCAGCAGCCAATCCGCAGGGGGGAATCAGCCCCAGCATTTT. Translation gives CASSQSAGGNQPQHF.

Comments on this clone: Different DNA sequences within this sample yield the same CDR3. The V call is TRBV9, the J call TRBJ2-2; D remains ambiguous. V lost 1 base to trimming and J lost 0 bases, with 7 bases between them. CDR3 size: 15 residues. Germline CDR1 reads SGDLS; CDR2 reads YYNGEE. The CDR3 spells CASSVSGSNTGELFF. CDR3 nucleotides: TGTGCCAGCAGCGTATCTGGATCGAACACCGGGGAGCTGTTTTTT. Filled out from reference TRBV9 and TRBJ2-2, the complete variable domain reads DSGVTQTPKHLITATGQRVTLRCSPRSGDLSVYWYQQSLDQGLQFLIQYYNGEERAKGNILERFSAQQFPDLHSELNLSSLELGDSALYFCASSVSGSNTGELFFGEGSRLTVL.

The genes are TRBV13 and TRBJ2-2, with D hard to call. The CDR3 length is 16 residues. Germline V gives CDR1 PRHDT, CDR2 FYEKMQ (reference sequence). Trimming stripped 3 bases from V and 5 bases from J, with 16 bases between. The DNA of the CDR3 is TGTGCCAGCAGCTTTTACAGTGGCCTACGGACCGGGGAGCTGTTTTTT. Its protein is CASSFYSGLRTGELFF.

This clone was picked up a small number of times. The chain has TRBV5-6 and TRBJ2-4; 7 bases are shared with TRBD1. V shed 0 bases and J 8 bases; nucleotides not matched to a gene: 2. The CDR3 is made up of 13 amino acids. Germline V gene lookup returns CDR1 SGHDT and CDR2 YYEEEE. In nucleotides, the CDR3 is TGTGCCAGCAGCTTGGAGGGGGCCTACATTCAGTACTTC. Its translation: CASSLEGAYIQYF.

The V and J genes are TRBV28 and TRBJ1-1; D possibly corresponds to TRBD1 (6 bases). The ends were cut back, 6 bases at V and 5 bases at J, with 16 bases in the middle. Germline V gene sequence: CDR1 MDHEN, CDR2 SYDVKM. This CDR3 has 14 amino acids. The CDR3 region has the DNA TGTGCCAGCAGCCGCGGGGGCTCGGGTACTGAAGCTTTCTTT. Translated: CASSRGGSGTEAFF.

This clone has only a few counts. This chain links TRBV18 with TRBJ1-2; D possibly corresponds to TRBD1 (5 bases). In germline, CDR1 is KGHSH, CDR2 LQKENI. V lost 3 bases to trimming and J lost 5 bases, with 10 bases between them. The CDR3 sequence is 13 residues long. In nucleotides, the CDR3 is TGTGCCAGCTCACCGGGGCAGACTTATGGCTACACCTTC. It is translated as CASSPGQTYGYTF.

The CDR3 DNA follows: TGTGCCAGCAGCTTGGCAGGGCTGGGGGAGACCCAGTACTTC. Its translation: CASSLAGLGETQYF. The chain has TRBV5-6 and TRBJ2-5, with a weak D call TRBD1 (5 bases). CDR3 size: 14 residues. Germline V CDR1 and CDR2: SGHDT, YYEEEE. V gave up 0 bases and J gave up 5 bases, with 11 bases separating them.

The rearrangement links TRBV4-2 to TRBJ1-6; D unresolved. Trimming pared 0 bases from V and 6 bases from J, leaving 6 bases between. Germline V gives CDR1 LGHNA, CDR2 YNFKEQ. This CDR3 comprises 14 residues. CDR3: CASSQELINSPLHF. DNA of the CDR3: TGTGCCAGCAGCCAAGAACTGATTAATTCACCCCTCCACTTT.

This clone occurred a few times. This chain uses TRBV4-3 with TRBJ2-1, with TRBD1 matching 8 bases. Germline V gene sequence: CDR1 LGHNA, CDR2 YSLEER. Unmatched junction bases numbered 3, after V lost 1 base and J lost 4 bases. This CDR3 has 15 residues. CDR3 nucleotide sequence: TGCGCCAGCAGCCAAGCGACAGGGGAGTACAATGAGCAGTTCTTC. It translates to CASSQATGEYNEQFF.

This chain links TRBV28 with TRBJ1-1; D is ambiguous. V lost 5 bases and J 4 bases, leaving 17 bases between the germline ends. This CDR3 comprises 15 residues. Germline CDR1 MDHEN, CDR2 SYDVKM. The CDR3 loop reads CASSHALEARTEAFF. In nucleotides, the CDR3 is TGTGCCAGCAGTCATGCATTGGAGGCGCGCACTGAAGCTTTCTTT.

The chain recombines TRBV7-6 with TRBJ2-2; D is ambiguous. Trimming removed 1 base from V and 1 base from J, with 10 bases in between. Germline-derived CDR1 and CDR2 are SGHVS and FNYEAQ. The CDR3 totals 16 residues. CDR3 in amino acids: CASSLGHGENTGELFF. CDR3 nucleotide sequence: TGTGCCAGCAGCTTAGGGCATGGTGAGAACACCGGGGAGCTGTTTTTT.

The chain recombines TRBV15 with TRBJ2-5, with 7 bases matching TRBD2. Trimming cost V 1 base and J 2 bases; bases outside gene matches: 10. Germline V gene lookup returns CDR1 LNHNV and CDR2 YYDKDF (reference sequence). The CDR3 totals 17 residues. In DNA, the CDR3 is TGTGCCACCAGCAGAGTGGGGAGCGGGGCTTCTCAAGAGACCCAGTACTTC. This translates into CATSRVGSGASQETQYF.

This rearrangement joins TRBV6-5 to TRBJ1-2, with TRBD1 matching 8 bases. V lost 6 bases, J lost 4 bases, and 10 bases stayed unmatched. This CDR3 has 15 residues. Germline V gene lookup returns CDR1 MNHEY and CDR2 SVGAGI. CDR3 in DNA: TGTGCCAGCAGCCCCGGACAGGGCTTGGGCTATGGCTACACCTTC. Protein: CASSPGQGLGYGYTF.

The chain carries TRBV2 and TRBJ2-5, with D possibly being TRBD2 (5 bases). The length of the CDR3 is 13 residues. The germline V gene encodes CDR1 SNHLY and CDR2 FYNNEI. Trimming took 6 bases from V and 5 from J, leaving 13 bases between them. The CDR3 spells CASSAVSGETQYF. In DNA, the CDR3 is TGTGCCAGCAGCGCCGTGAGCGGTGAGACCCAGTACTTC.

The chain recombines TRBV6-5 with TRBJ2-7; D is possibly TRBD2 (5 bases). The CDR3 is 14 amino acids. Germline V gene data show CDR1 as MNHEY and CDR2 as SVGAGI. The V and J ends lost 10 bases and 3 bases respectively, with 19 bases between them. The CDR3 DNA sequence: TGTGCCATCTACCCCGCCATCGGAGGCTACGAGCAGTACTTC. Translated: CAIYPAIGGYEQYF.

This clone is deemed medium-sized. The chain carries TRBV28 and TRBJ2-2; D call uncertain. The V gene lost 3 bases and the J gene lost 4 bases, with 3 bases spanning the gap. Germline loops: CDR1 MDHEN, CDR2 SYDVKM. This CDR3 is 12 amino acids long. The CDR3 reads CASSFITGELFF. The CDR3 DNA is TGTGCCAGCAGTTTCATCACCGGGGAGCTGTTTTTT.

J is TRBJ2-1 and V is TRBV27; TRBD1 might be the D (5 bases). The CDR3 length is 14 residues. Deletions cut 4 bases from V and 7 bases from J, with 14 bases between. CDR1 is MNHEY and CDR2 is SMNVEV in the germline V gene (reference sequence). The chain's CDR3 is CASSYAGPSNEQFF. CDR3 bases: TGTGCCAGCAGTTACGCAGGGCCCTCGAATGAGCAGTTCTTC.

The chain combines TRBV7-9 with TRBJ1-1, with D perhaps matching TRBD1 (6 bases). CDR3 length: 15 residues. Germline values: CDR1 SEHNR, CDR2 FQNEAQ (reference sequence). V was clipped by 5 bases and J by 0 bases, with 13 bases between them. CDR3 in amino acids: CASSVGQSLNTEAFF. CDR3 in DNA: TGTGCCAGCAGCGTAGGACAGTCTTTGAACACTGAAGCTTTCTTT.

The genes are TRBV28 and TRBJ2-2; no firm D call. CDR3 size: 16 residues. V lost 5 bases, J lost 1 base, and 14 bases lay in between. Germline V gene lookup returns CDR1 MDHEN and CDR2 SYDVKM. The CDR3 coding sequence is TGTGCCAGCAGTGGACCCCGGACGGGGAACACCGGGGAGCTGTTTTTT. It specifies CASSGPRTGNTGELFF.

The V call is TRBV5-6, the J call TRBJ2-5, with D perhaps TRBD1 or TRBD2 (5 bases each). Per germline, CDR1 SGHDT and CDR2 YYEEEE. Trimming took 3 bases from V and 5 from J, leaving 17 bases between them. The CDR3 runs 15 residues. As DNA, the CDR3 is TGTGCCAGCAGCTGGGGGTACCGTTCGGGGGAGACCCAGTACTTC. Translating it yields CASSWGYRSGETQYF.

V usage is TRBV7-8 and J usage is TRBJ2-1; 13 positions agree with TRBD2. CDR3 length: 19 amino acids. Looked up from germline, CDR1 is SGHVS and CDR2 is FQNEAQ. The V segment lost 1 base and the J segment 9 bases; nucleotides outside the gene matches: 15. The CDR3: CASSLVGGTSGKDSIEQFF. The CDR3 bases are TGTGCCAGCAGCTTAGTGGGCGGGACTAGCGGGAAAGATAGCATTGAGCAGTTCTTC.

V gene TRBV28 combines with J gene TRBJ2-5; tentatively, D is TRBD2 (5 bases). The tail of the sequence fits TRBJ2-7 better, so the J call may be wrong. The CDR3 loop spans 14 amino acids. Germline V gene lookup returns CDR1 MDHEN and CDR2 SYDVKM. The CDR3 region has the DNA TGTGCCAGCAGTTTAGGGAGAGGCACCTACGAGCAGTACTTC. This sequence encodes CASSLGRGTYEQYF.

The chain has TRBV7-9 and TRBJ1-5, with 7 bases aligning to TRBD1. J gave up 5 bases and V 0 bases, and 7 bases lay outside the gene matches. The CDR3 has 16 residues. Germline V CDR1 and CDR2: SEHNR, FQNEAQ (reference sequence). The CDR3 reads CASSLAGDRDYQPQHF. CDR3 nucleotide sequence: TGTGCCAGCAGCTTAGCAGGTGACAGGGACTATCAGCCCCAGCATTTT.

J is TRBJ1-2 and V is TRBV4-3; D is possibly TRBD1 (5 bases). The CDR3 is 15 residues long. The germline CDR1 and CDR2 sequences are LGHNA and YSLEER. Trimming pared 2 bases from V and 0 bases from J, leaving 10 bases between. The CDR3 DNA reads TGCGCCAGCAGCCAAACAAGGGGAGCTAACTATGGCTACACCTTC. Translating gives CASSQTRGANYGYTF.

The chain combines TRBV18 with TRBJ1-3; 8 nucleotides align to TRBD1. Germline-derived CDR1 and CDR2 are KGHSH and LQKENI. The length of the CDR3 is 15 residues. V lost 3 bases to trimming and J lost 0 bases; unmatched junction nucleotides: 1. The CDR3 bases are TGTGCCAGCTCACCTGGACAGGGCTCTGGAAACACCATATATTTT. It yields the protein CASSPGQGSGNTIYF.

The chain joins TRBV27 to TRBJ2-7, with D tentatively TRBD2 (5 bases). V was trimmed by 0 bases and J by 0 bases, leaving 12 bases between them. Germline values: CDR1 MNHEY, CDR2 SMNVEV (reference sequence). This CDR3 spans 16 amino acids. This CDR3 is CASSLSPTGVSYEQYF. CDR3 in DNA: TGTGCCAGCAGTTTATCTCCCACCGGGGTCTCCTACGAGCAGTACTTC.

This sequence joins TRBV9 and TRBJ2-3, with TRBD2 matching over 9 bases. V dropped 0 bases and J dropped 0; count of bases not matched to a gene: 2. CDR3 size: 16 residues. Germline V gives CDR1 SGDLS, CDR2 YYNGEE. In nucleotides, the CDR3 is TGTGCCAGCAGCGTAGGACTAGCGGCTAGCACAGATACGCAGTATTTT. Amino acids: CASSVGLAASTDTQYF.